The 27 T cell receptor beta chains below all came from one sample that was sequenced in a study of OX40 agonist ivuxolimab in advanced cancers. Measured with immunoSEQ multiplex PCR; TCRdb has only the in-frame clones, and not every one. The sample lists more than 75,000 clones; 70% to 90% were seen once. This sample comprised CD4+ or CD8+ T cells sorted from blood, obtained in a trial of the OX40 agonist ivuxolimab. The origin of the receptors is an adult with an advanced solid tumor such as melanoma, head and neck, liver or kidney cancer.

The rearrangement links TRBV11-3 to TRBJ2-7; 10 bases align to TRBD2. This CDR3 has 15 residues. Germline CDR1 SGHNT, CDR2 YENEEA. After removal of 2 bases from V and 4 bases from J, the junction contained 5 bases not matched to a gene. CDR3 bases: TGTGCCAGCAGCTTAACGTCTAGCGGGAGTTACGAGCAGTACTTC. This encodes CASSLTSSGSYEQYF.

This clone came up a few times. This rearrangement joins TRBV28 to TRBJ2-7, with D tentatively TRBD1 or TRBD2 (5 bases each). Germline CDR1 reads MDHEN; CDR2 reads SYDVKM. The CDR3 length is 13 residues. Between the trimmed V and J ends, which lost 8 bases and 7 bases, there was a span of 18 bases. CDR3 in amino acids: CASGPGPPGEQYF. CDR3 sequence (DNA): TGTGCCAGCGGGCCGGGACCCCCGGGGGAGCAGTACTTC.

This chain joins TRBV18 and TRBJ1-5, with 8 bases matching TRBD1. The trim removed 3 bases at V and 5 bases at J, leaving 12 bases unmatched. In germline, CDR1 is KGHSH, CDR2 LQKENI. CDR3 size: 17 residues. The CDR3 loop reads CASSPQGKSTGDQPQHF. CDR3 coding DNA: TGTGCCAGCTCACCGCAAGGAAAGTCGACAGGGGATCAGCCCCAGCATTTT.

The rearrangement uses TRBV27 and TRBJ1-2, with D possibly matching TRBD1 (5 bases). The ends were cut back, 2 bases at V and 4 bases at J, with 14 bases in the middle. The CDR3 contains 15 residues. CDR1 and CDR2 from the germline V gene are MNHEY and SMNVEV (reference sequence). CDR3 amino acids: CASSLQGQGSYGYTF. The DNA of the CDR3 is TGTGCCAGCAGTTTACAGGGCCAGGGTAGCTATGGCTACACCTTC.

This chain uses TRBV23-1 with TRBJ1-5; D gene uncertain. TRBV23-1 is annotated as an ORF whose role is uncertain. The germline V and J ends were trimmed by 0 bases and 5 bases, with 14 bases remaining between them. The CDR3 length is 16 residues. CDR3 in amino acids: CASSQSPSKVDQPQHF. CDR3 nucleotides: TGCGCCAGCAGTCAATCGCCCTCCAAGGTAGATCAGCCCCAGCATTTT.

The chain has TRBV30 and TRBJ1-1, with D unclear. With 5 bases removed from V and 2 bases from J, the gap between germline ends came to 12 bases. This CDR3 comprises 13 residues. Germline assignment: CDR1 GTSNPN and CDR2 SVGIG (reference sequence). The CDR3 protein is CAWDPFGNTEAFF. As DNA, the CDR3 is TGTGCCTGGGACCCCTTCGGAAACACTGAAGCTTTCTTT. The full variable domain, with the rest looked up from reference TRBV30 and TRBJ1-1, is SQTIHQWPATLVQPVGSPLSLECTVEGTSNPNLYWYRQAAGRGLQLLFYSVGIGQISSEVPQNLSASRPQDRQFILSSKKLLLSDSGFYLCAWDPFGNTEAFFGQGTRLTVV.

The chain is built from TRBV19 and TRBJ2-6; 8 bases are shared with TRBD1. The CDR3 covers 19 residues. V shed 8 bases, J shed 0 bases, and the junction held 15 bases outside the gene matches. CDR1 is LNHDA, CDR2 SQIVND, per germline (reference sequence). The CDR3 nucleotides are TGTGCCAGTCGACGTTCCCGGGGACAGGACAGCTCTGGGGCCAACGTCCTGACTTTC. Translation gives CASRRSRGQDSSGANVLTF.

The chain recombines TRBV5-6 with TRBJ1-1, with 7 bases identical to TRBD1. Per germline, CDR1 SGHDT and CDR2 YYEEEE. The J segment lost 1 base and the V segment lost 4 bases, leaving 7 bases of the junction unmatched. The CDR3 extends over 15 amino acids. The CDR3 coding sequence is TGTGCCAGCAGCATACAGGGGCGGTGGAACACTGAAGCTTTCTTT. Its translation: CASSIQGRWNTEAFF.

The chain recombines TRBV30 with TRBJ1-5; TRBD1 agrees at 7 bases. V trimming: 2 bases; J trimming: 7 bases; junction bases outside the gene matches: 11. CDR3 length: 15 residues. CDR1 is GTSNPN and CDR2 is SVGIG in the germline V gene (reference sequence). This chain's CDR3 is CAWSLFTGERQPQHF. The DNA for the CDR3 is TGTGCCTGGAGTCTCTTTACAGGGGAGAGGCAGCCCCAGCATTTT.

The rearrangement links TRBV5-6 to TRBJ2-7; 8 positions agree with TRBD1. Germline loops: CDR1 SGHDT, CDR2 YYEEEE. The trim removed 5 bases at V and 5 bases at J, leaving 12 bases unmatched. The CDR3 loop spans 15 amino acids. As DNA, the CDR3 is TGTGCCAGCAGACTAGGACAGGGTACTCCACACGAGCAGTACTTC. It translates to CASRLGQGTPHEQYF.

The rearrangement uses TRBV7-2 and TRBJ2-7; TRBD2 aligns across 7 bases. The J segment lost 1 base and the V segment lost 10 bases, leaving 10 bases of the junction unmatched. The CDR3 has 14 residues. The germline V gene encodes CDR1 SGHTA and CDR2 FQGNSA. The CDR3 loop is CATQPQGLSYEQYF. In nucleotides, the CDR3 is TGTGCCACCCAGCCCCAGGGACTATCCTACGAGCAGTACTTC.

V and J are TRBV7-2 and TRBJ2-1; D ambiguous. The CDR3 sequence is 13 residues long. The V end lost 0 bases, the J end lost 6 bases, and 6 bases lay between the germline ends. Per germline, CDR1 SGHTA and CDR2 FQGNSA. CDR3 DNA: TGTGCCAGCAGCTTAGCCCCGCTCAATGAGCAGTTCTTC. Its protein product is CASSLAPLNEQFF.

V and J are TRBV7-9 and TRBJ1-3; possible D gene TRBD1, 5 bases. Looked up from germline, CDR1 is SEHNR and CDR2 is FQNEAQ (reference sequence). The CDR3 runs 15 residues. The V and J ends lost 5 bases and 0 bases respectively, with 11 bases between them. CDR3 nucleotide sequence: TGTGCCAGCAGCCGGGACCTCAGCTCTGGAAACACCATATATTTT. It translates to CASSRDLSSGNTIYF.

This chain uses TRBV11-2 with TRBJ2-5; perhaps TRBD2 as D (6 bases). Trimming pared 1 base from V and 1 base from J, leaving 7 bases between. Germline CDR1 is SGHAT and CDR2 is FQNNGV. The CDR3 has 14 amino acids. In DNA, the CDR3 is TGTGCCAGCAGCTTAGGGACTATCCAAGAGACCCAGTACTTC. As protein: CASSLGTIQETQYF.

The J gene is TRBJ2-3, the V gene TRBV4-3, with D tentatively TRBD1 (7 bases). The V end was cut by 5 bases, the J end by 3 bases, with 15 bases between. The germline V gene has CDR1 LGHNA and CDR2 YSLEER. The CDR3 runs to 15 residues. CDR3 sequence reads: CASSRGRGSTDTQYF. CDR3 DNA sequence: TGCGCCAGCAGCAGGGGGCGGGGCTCGACAGATACGCAGTATTTT.

This chain links TRBV6-1 with TRBJ1-4, with a tentative D call TRBD1 (6 bases). The CDR3 length is 14 residues. Germline V gene data show CDR1 as MNHNS and CDR2 as SASEGT. V was shortened by 1 base and J by 8 bases, with 11 bases between the two germline ends. Here the CDR3 DNA reads TGTGCCAGCAGTGAAGGGGGGGCAGGGGAAAAACTGTTTTTT. Protein: CASSEGGAGEKLFF.

This chain joins TRBV10-1 and TRBJ2-1; D is ambiguous. Germline V gene data show CDR1 as WNHNN and CDR2 as SYGVQD (reference sequence). The CDR3 consists of 14 residues. V gave up 7 bases and J gave up 12 bases, with 22 bases separating them. The CDR3 loop reads CASTATGGGVVQFF. The CDR3 coding sequence is TGCGCCAGCACGGCAACCGGTGGCGGAGTAGTGCAGTTCTTC.

V is TRBV11-2 and J is TRBJ2-1, with D uncertain. Germline CDR1 is SGHAT and CDR2 is FQNNGV. The CDR3 runs to 15 residues. Trimming pared 5 bases from V and 0 bases from J, leaving 11 bases between. CDR3 nucleotide sequence: TGTGCCAGCAGCCGAAGCGTGAACTCCTACAATGAGCAGTTCTTC. Its protein is CASSRSVNSYNEQFF.

This chain connects TRBV7-8 to TRBJ1-3; TRBD1 might be the D (5 bases). The V gene lost 1 base and the J gene lost 0 bases, with 10 bases spanning the gap. The CDR3 loop spans 16 amino acids. Germline V CDR1 and CDR2: SGHVS, FQNEAQ. The CDR3 loop is CASSLVLDTSGNTIYF. The CDR3 DNA sequence: TGTGCCAGCAGCTTAGTGCTGGACACCTCTGGAAACACCATATATTTT. Using reference TRBV7-8 and TRBJ1-3 for the parts outside the CDR3, the full variable domain is GAGVSQSPRYKVAKRGQDVALRCDPISGHVSLFWYQQALGQGPEFLTYFQNEAQLDKSGLPSDRFFAERPEGSVSTLKIQRTQQEDSAVYLCASSLVLDTSGNTIYFGEGSWLTVV.

This chain joins TRBV19 and TRBJ1-5; no reliable D call. CDR1 and CDR2 (germline): LNHDA, SQIVND (reference sequence). V was clipped by 3 bases and J by 2 bases, with 11 bases between them. CDR3 length equals 15 residues. CDR3 protein: CASSIGGSRNQPQHF. For the CDR3, the DNA is TGTGCCAGTAGTATTGGAGGGTCGCGCAATCAGCCCCAGCATTTT.

The chain uses TRBV19 and TRBJ2-4, with 14 bases that match TRBD2. The V gene's germline CDR1 is LNHDA and CDR2 SQIVND (reference sequence). Trimming at V came to 8 bases and at J to 1 base, leaving 7 bases not matched to a gene. This CDR3 contains 17 residues. The CDR3 loop reads CASGTSGSAGAKNIQYF. For the CDR3, the DNA is TGTGCCAGTGGGACTAGCGGGAGCGCAGGGGCCAAAAACATTCAGTACTTC.

The V and J genes are TRBV27 and TRBJ2-1; D possibly corresponds to TRBD2 (5 bases). Germline V gene data show CDR1 as MNHEY and CDR2 as SMNVEV (reference sequence). The CDR3 runs 15 residues. V gave up 0 bases and J gave up 6 bases, with 12 bases separating them. The DNA for the CDR3 is TGTGCCAGCAGTTTATCGGGAGAGGTAGGCAATGAGCAGTTCTTC. It specifies CASSLSGEVGNEQFF.

The V gene is TRBV5-6, the J gene TRBJ2-7; 8 bases agree with TRBD1. The CDR3 has 15 amino acids. CDR1 is SGHDT and CDR2 is YYEEEE in the germline V gene. With 4 bases clipped from V and 0 bases from J, the junction kept 6 bases outside the gene matches. The DNA for the CDR3 is TGTGCCAGCAGCCCGGGACAGGCGGCCTCCTACGAGCAGTACTTC. It yields the protein CASSPGQAASYEQYF.

The genes are TRBV10-2 and TRBJ2-7; D unclear. Between the trimmed V and J ends, which lost 4 bases and 4 bases, there was a span of 5 bases. This CDR3 has 11 amino acids. Germline V gene data show CDR1 as WSHSY and CDR2 as SAAADI. CDR3 bases: TGCGCCAGCAGTGTCTTATACGAGCAGTACTTC. It encodes CASSVLYEQYF.

V gene TRBV25-1 combines with J gene TRBJ1-2; possibly TRBD1 for D (6 bases). This CDR3 has 13 amino acids. Looked up from germline, CDR1 is MGHDK and CDR2 is SYGVNS. The V gene lost 3 bases and the J gene lost 3 bases, with 8 bases spanning the gap. The CDR3 bases are TGTGCCAGCAGTGACCCAGGGGACTATGGCTACACCTTC. It translates to CASSDPGDYGYTF.

The chain joins TRBV25-1 to TRBJ1-1, with D possibly matching TRBD1 (5 bases). The V gene's germline CDR1 is MGHDK and CDR2 SYGVNS. Between the trimmed V and J ends, which lost 4 bases and 3 bases, there was a span of 9 bases. This CDR3 region has 13 residues. The CDR3 sequence: CASSVRGDTEAFF. The CDR3 region has the DNA TGTGCCAGCAGTGTTCGAGGGGACACTGAAGCTTTCTTT.

This clone was picked up a small number of times. The V and J genes are TRBV7-9 and TRBJ2-5, with TRBD2 matching 7 bases. In germline, CDR1 is SEHNR, CDR2 FQNEAQ (reference sequence). CDR3 size: 13 residues. Losses at the gene ends were 5 bases for V and 4 bases for J; bases not matched to a gene: 4. The CDR3 DNA sequence: TGTGCCAGCAGCACCGGGACTATAGAGACCCAGTACTTC. Protein: CASSTGTIETQYF.